The TCR beta chain described here comes from a study of T cell repertoires in aging, cancer and after chemotherapy. Multiplex touch-down PCR with TRB-A/B primers amplified rearranged V-D-J TRB sequences. MiXCR, applied by TCRdb to the multiplex PCR reads, yields one record per CDR3 protein. The sample contains about 12,000 distinct CDR3 sequences, approximately 40% of which appear only once. Trimming shortened V by 5 bases and J by 2 bases, and 6 bases separated the two germline ends. CDR3 length equals 13 residues. Germline-derived CDR1 and CDR2 are LNHNV and YYDKDF (reference sequence). The template was genomic DNA from peripheral blood, not RNA.

The clonotype originates from a human donor in good health. The donor label of this sample is uncertain. Sequencing was done on a sample of blood. V usage is TRBV15 and J usage is TRBJ1-4; D is uncertain. In DNA, the CDR3 is TGTGCCACCAGCTCCGGGACTAATGAAAAACTGTTTTTT. Its translation: CATSSGTNEKLFF.